This T cell receptor (beta chain) was captured in a study of beta chain features in type 1 diabetes. In germline, CDR1 is SGHTA, CDR2 FQGNSA. J lost 4 bases, V lost 5 bases, and 3 bases had no gene match. There are 15 residues in the CDR3. Of the isolated RNA, all was reverse transcribed, and so the sequenced material was expressed TCRB transcripts. TCRdb's copy holds only in-frame clones and misses some; the assay was immunoSEQ multiplex PCR. The repertoire holds 350,000 to 450,000 clones, with over 11% as singletons. Points from the study as a whole: Among patients with Type 1 diabetes, TCRB CDR3s were moderately but significantly shorter in every one of the four CD4+ subsets. Cells carrying high TCR expression could end up over-represented when cDNA is sequenced. It was among patients, rather than healthy donors, that naive, central memory and Treg TCRB repertoires appeared more similar.

To note about this clone: Antigen: not known.

Donors contributed one heparinised blood draw apiece, averaging about 100 mL. The chain links TRBV7-2 to TRBJ2-1; 12 nucleotides agree with TRBD2. Sequencing was performed on naive CD4+ T cells from blood. The TCR comes from a man aged 25-45 years in good health. Here the CDR3 reads CASSLTSGGYNEQFF. CDR3 bases: TGTGCCAGCAGCCTGACTAGCGGGGGATACAATGAGCAGTTCTTC.